This T cell receptor (beta chain) is drawn from a study of T cell responses to AZD1222 COVID-19 vaccine. This clone was detected only a few times. Its specificity is unknown. Study-wide points: Baseline seropositivity characterized only a handful of AZD1222 recipients. The peak T cell response came first, and repertoires were sampled only after it. Clonal diversity was possibly underestimated, and white British individuals and females predominated among donors. Unmutated variant regions are reportedly the target of nearly half of TCRs that are spike-specific.

Sequencing was performed with immunoSEQ multiplex PCR; in TCRdb, only in-frame clones are kept and a portion is missing. Of roughly 53,000 clones in the sample, around 85% were seen once. This CDR3 spans 15 amino acids. Germline trimming cut 5 bases from V and 8 bases from J; bases unmatched to any gene: 9. Germline loops: CDR1 SEHNR, CDR2 FQNEAQ (reference sequence). The receptor was isolated from an adult in good health. V is TRBV7-9 and J is TRBJ1-4, with 9 bases fitting TRBD1. The sample consisted of peripheral blood, taken on day 0 of MenACWY control vaccination. The CDR3 protein is CASSPQTGGKEKLFF. As DNA, the CDR3 is TGTGCCAGCAGCCCACAGACAGGGGGAAAGGAAAAACTGTTTTTT.